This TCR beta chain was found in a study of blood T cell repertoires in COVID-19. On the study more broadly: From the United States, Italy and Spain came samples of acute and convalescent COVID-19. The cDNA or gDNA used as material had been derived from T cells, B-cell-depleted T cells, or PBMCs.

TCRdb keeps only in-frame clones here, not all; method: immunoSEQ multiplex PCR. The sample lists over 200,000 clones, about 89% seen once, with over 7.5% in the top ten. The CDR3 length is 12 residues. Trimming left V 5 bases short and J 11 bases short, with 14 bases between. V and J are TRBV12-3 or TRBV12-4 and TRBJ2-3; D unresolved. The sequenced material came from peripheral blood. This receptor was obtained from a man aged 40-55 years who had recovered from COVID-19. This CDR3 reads CASSRRDLGQYF. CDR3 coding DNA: TGTGCCAGCAGTCGGAGAGACTTAGGGCAGTATTTT.